The 10 T cell receptor beta chains below come from one sample, sequenced in a study of blood T cell repertoires in COVID-19. Generated by immunoSEQ multiplex PCR, the TCRdb table keeps only in-frame clones and is missing some. The sample lists around 240,000 clones; about nine tenths were seen once. The source material was PBMCs or T cells enriched from blood (not recorded which). All receptors come from a man aged 45-65 years who had been exposed to COVID-19.

The chain links TRBV7-8 to TRBJ1-4; D may be TRBD1 (5 bases). V lost 0 bases, J lost 8 bases, and 10 bases lay in between. The germline gives CDR1 SGHVS, CDR2 FQNEAQ. The CDR3 length is 14 residues. CDR3 sequence: CASSLAGEGEKLFF. The CDR3 DNA is TGTGCCAGCAGCTTAGCAGGGGAGGGAGAAAAACTGTTTTTT.

The chain is built from TRBV29-1 and TRBJ2-5; D remains unclear. The CDR3 runs to 11 residues. Germline loops: CDR1 SQVTM, CDR2 ANQGSEA. V lost 7 bases and J lost 2, with 8 bases in between. In DNA form, the CDR3 reads TGCAGCGGCAAGCTGCAAGAGACCCAGTACTTC. This codes for CSGKLQETQYF.

The CDR3 protein is CASSPGGAGELFF. CDR3 bases: TGTGCCAGCAGTCCGGGGGGCGCAGGGGAGCTGTTTTTT. The chain combines TRBV28 with TRBJ2-2; D is possibly TRBD2 (7 bases). CDR3 length equals 13 residues. The V end was cut by 5 bases, the J end by 8 bases, with 12 bases between. Germline V lookup: CDR1 MDHEN, CDR2 SYDVKM.

This clone was recorded once. The chain uses TRBV9 and TRBJ2-1; D gene ambiguous. CDR3 length: 13 residues. Germline V gives CDR1 SGDLS, CDR2 YYNGEE. V lost 2 bases and J lost 12, with 15 bases in between. CDR3 nucleotides: TGTGCCAGCAGCGTTGATGCGGTTCAGCGGCAGTTCTTC. This encodes CASSVDAVQRQFF.

V and J are TRBV5-1 and TRBJ1-4, with 10 bases aligning to TRBD1. The CDR3 runs to 18 residues. J gave up 2 bases and V 3 bases, and 10 bases lay outside the gene matches. Germline V gene sequence: CDR1 SGHRS, CDR2 YFSETQ. This chain's CDR3 is CASSSGRQGAPTNEKLFF. CDR3 DNA sequence: TGCGCCAGCAGCTCTGGGAGACAGGGGGCGCCTACTAATGAAAAACTGTTTTTT.

The chain is built from TRBV6-5 and TRBJ1-3; tentatively, D is TRBD1 (6 bases). In germline, CDR1 is MNHEY, CDR2 SVGAGI. With 7 bases removed from V and 3 bases from J, the gap between germline ends came to 13 bases. The CDR3 has 14 residues. CDR3 protein: CASTELQGGNTIYF. The CDR3 DNA follows: TGTGCCAGCACCGAATTACAGGGTGGAAACACCATATATTTT.

In its sample, this clone was seen a few times. V and J are TRBV12-5 and TRBJ1-1; no reliable D call. The CDR3 covers 15 residues. Trimming removed 2 bases at V and 1 base at J, with 11 bases between. Germline CDR1 and CDR2: LGHNT and FRNRAP. CDR3: CASGLSLSGNTEAFF. In DNA form, the CDR3 reads TGTGCTAGTGGTTTGAGTTTATCAGGGAACACTGAAGCTTTCTTT. Full variable domain (remainder filled in from reference TRBV12-5 and TRBJ1-1): DARVTQTPRHKVTEMGQEVTMRCQPILGHNTVFWYRQTMMQGLELLAYFRNRAPLDDSGMPKDRFSAEMPDATLATLKIQPSEPRDSAVYFCASGLSLSGNTEAFFGQGTRLTVV.

The chain couples TRBV9 to TRBJ1-3; TRBD1 might be the D (5 bases). Looked up from germline, CDR1 is SGDLS and CDR2 is YYNGEE. V was trimmed by 5 bases and J by 2 bases, leaving 14 bases between them. This CDR3 has 15 amino acids. The CDR3 DNA is TGTGCCAGCAGTGCACAGGTTCCCCCTGGAAACACCATATATTTT. This translates into CASSAQVPPGNTIYF.

The rearrangement joins TRBV19 to TRBJ1-1; TRBD1 might be the D (6 bases). The V and J ends lost 3 bases and 5 bases respectively, with 19 bases between them. The length of the CDR3 is 16 residues. Looked up from germline, CDR1 is LNHDA and CDR2 is SQIVND (reference sequence). Written as DNA, the CDR3 is TGTGCCAGTAGTATTAAGTCAGGGGAATTGGATACTGAAGCTTTCTTT. Protein product: CASSIKSGELDTEAFF.

The chain couples TRBV19 to TRBJ2-7; perhaps TRBD1 as D (6 bases). The length of the CDR3 is 13 residues. Trimming stripped 3 bases from V and 4 bases from J, with 10 bases between. Germline V gene lookup returns CDR1 LNHDA and CDR2 SQIVND (reference sequence). The CDR3 is CASSISTGYEQYV. CDR3 bases: TGTGCCAGTAGTATTAGCACAGGGTACGAGCAGTACGTC.